This TCR beta chain stems from a study of response to subunit inactivated influenza vaccine. Study conclusions and caveats: It was suggested by the authors that few new T cells are recruited by each seasonal influenza vaccination.

Each CDR3 protein is one row after TCRdb ran MiXCR on the RT-PCR reads. The sample shows over 800,000 distinct CDR3 sequences, around 20% of them seen only once. A word on this clonotype: Its antigen is currently unknown.

Germline V gene data show CDR1 as MNHEY and CDR2 as SVGEGT. The CDR3 is made up of 16 amino acids. With 2 bases removed from V and 1 base from J, the gap between germline ends came to 12 bases. The input for sequencing was PBMCs from blood, taken more than 4 days after vaccination. The clonotype was recovered from a man aged 45-65 years who received an inactivated influenza vaccine. The rearrangement uses TRBV6-2 or TRBV6-3 and TRBJ2-4; TRBD1 or TRBD2 may be the D gene (5 bases each). The CDR3 here is CASSYGGVWAKNIQYF. CDR3 DNA: TGTGCCAGCAGTTACGGGGGAGTATGGGCCAAAAACATTCAGTACTTC.